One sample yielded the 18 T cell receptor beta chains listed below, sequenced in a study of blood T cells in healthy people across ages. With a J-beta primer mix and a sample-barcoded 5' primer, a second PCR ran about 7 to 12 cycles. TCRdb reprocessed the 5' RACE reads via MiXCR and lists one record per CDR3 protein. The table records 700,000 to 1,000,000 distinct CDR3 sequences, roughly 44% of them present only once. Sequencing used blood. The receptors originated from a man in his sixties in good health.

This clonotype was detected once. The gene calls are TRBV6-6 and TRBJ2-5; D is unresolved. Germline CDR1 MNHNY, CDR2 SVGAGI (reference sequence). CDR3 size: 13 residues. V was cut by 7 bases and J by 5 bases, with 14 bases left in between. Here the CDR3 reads CASTLTKIETQYF. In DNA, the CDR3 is TGTGCCAGCACTTTAACAAAAATTGAGACCCAGTACTTC.

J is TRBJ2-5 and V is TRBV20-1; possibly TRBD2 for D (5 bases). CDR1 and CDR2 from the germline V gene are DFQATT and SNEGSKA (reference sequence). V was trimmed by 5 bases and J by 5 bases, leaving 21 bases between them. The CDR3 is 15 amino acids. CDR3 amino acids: CSAYSGRVGEETQYF. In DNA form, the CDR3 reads TGCAGTGCTTATTCGGGCCGAGTCGGGGAGGAGACCCAGTACTTC.

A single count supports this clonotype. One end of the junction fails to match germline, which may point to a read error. The CDR3 sequence is CASSSNSNQPLHF. CDR3 DNA sequence: TGTGCCAGCAGCTCGAATAGCAATCAGCCCCTGCATTTT. The gene calls are TRBV7-2 and TRBJ1-5; D gene uncertain. This CDR3 contains 13 residues. In germline, CDR1 is SGHTA, CDR2 FQGNSA.

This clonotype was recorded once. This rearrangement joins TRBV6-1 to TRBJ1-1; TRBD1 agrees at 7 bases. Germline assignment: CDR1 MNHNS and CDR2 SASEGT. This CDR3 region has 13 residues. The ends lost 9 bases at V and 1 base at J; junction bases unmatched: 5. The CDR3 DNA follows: TGTGCCAGTGCAGGGGGTTGGAACACTGAAGCTTTCTTT. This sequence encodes CASAGGWNTEAFF.

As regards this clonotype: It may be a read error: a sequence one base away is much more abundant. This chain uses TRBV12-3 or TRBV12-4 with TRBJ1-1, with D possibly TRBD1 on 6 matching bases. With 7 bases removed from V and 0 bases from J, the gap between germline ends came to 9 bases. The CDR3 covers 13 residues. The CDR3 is CASTPGVNTEAFF. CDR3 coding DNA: TGTGCCAGCACCCCAGGGGTGAACACTGAAGCTTTCTTT.

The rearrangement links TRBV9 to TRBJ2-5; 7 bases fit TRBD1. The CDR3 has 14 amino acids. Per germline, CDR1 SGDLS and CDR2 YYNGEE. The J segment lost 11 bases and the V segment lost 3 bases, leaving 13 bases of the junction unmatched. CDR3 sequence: CASSAHRGLDEQYF. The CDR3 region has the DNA TGTGCCAGCAGCGCCCACAGGGGCTTAGATGAGCAGTACTTC.

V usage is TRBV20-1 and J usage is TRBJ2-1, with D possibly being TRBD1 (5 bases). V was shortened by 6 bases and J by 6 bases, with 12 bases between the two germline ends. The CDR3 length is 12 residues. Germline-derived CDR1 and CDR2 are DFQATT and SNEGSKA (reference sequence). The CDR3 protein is CSAADKSNEQFF. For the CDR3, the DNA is TGCAGTGCCGCGGACAAGTCCAATGAGCAGTTCTTC.

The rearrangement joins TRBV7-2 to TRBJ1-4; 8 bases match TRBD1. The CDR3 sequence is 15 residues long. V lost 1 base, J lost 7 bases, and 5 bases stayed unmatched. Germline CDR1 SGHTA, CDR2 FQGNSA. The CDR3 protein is CASSLGGTGIEKLFF. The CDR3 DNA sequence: TGTGCCAGCAGCTTAGGAGGGACAGGAATTGAAAAACTGTTTTTT.

The CDR3 DNA sequence: TGCGCCAGCAGCTTGGCGGACAGGGCCGGTTATGGCTACACCTTC. The encoded protein is CASSLADRAGYGYTF. This chain links TRBV5-1 with TRBJ1-2; 8 bases line up with TRBD1. Germline V gene data show CDR1 as SGHRS and CDR2 as YFSETQ. The CDR3 has 15 amino acids. V was pared by 0 bases and J by 5 bases, with 6 bases of the junction left unmatched.

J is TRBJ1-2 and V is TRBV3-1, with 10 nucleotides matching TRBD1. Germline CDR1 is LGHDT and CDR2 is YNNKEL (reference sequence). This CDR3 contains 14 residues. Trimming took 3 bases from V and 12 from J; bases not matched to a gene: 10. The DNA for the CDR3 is TGTGCCAGCAGCCAGACGGGACAGGGGACCGCAAACACCTTC. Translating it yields CASSQTGQGTANTF.

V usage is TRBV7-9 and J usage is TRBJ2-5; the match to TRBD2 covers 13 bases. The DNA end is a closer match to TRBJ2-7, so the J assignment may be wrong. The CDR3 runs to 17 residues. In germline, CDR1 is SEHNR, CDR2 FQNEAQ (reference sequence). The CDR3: CASSPGRLAGGHYEQYF. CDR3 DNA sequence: TGTGCCAGCAGCCCCGGCCGACTAGCGGGGGGCCACTACGAGCAGTACTTC.

The CDR3 loop reads CSAPSAGRGDIQYF. The DNA of the CDR3 is TGCAGTGCCCCGAGCGCAGGGAGGGGTGACATTCAGTACTTC. The genes are TRBV20-1 and TRBJ2-4; TRBD2 agrees at 7 bases. Trimming took 6 bases from V and 8 from J; bases not matched to a gene: 13. The CDR3 length is 14 residues. The germline V gene has CDR1 DFQATT and CDR2 SNEGSKA (reference sequence).

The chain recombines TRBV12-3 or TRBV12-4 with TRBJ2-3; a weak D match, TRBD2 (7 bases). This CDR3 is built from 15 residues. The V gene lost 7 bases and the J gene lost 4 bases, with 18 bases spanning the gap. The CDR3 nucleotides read TGTGCCAGCACGTTGGGGGGGGCGAGAGCAGATACGCAGTATTTT. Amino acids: CASTLGGARADTQYF.

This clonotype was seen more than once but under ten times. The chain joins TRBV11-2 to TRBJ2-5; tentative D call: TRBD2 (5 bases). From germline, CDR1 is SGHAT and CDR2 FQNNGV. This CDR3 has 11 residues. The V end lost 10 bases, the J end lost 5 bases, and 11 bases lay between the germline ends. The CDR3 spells CATSGLETQYF. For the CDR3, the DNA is TGTGCCACTTCGGGGTTGGAGACCCAGTACTTC.

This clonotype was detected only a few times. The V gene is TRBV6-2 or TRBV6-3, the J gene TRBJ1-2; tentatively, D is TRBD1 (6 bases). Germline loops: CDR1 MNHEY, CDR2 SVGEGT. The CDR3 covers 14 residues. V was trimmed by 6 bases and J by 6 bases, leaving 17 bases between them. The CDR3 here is CASRSYSTGNGYTF. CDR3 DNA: TGTGCCAGCAGAAGTTACTCCACAGGGAATGGCTACACCTTC.

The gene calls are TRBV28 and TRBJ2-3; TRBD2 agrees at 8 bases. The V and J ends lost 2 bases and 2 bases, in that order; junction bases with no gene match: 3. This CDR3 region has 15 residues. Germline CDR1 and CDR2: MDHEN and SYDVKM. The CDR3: CASSLLAGYTDTQYF. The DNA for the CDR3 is TGTGCCAGCAGTTTACTAGCGGGTTACACAGATACGCAGTATTTT. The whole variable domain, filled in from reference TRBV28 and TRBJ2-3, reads DVKVTQSSRYLVKRTGEKVFLECVQDMDHENMFWYRQDPGLGLRLIYFSYDVKMKEKGDIPEGYSVSREKKERFSLILESASTNQTSMYLCASSLLAGYTDTQYFGPGTRLTVL.

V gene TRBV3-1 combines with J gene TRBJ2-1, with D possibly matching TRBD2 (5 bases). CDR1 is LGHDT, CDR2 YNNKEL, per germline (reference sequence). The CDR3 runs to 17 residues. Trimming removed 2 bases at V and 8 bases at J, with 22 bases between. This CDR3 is CASSQSYAIGKADEQFF. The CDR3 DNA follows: TGTGCCAGCAGCCAATCATACGCCATAGGGAAAGCGGATGAGCAGTTCTTC.

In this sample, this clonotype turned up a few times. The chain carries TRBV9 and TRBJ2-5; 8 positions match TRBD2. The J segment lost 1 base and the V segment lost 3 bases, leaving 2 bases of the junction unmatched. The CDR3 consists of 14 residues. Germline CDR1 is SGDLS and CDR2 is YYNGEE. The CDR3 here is CASSAGTSQETQYF. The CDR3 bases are TGTGCCAGCAGCGCCGGGACTAGCCAAGAGACCCAGTACTTC.